Below, 10 T cell receptor beta chains from the same sample are listed, as sequenced in a study of blood T cell repertoires in COVID-19. TCRdb keeps only in-frame clones here, not all; method: immunoSEQ multiplex PCR. In the table there are under 60,000 clones, approximately 82% of which are singletons. Sequencing was done on a sample of peripheral blood. The receptors here all came from a human donor in a cohort sampled during active COVID-19.

The chain uses TRBV6-5 and TRBJ1-6; a weak D match, TRBD1 (6 bases). The V end lost 6 bases, the J end lost 6 bases, and 15 bases lay between the germline ends. This CDR3 contains 15 residues. Germline lookup yields CDR1 MNHEY and CDR2 SVGAGI. CDR3 region: CASRPTGIPNSPLHF. The CDR3 DNA is TGTGCCAGCAGGCCCACAGGGATTCCTAATTCACCCCTCCACTTT.

This chain links TRBV2 with TRBJ1-6; 10 bases line up with TRBD1. The CDR3 contains 18 residues. Germline CDR1 SNHLY, CDR2 FYNNEI. Unmatched junction bases numbered 8, after V lost 5 bases and J lost 1 base. The CDR3 loop reads CASSQKGTGESYNSPLHF. The DNA of the CDR3 is TGTGCCAGCAGTCAGAAGGGGACAGGGGAATCCTATAATTCACCCCTCCACTTT. Using reference TRBV2 and TRBJ1-6 for the parts outside the CDR3, the full variable domain is EPEVTQTPSHQVTQMGQEVILRCVPISNHLYFYWYRQILGQKVEFLVSFYNNEISEKSEIFDDQFSVERPDGSNFTLKIRSTKLEDSAMYFCASSQKGTGESYNSPLHFGNGTRLTVT.

The chain links TRBV4-3 to TRBJ2-1; 9 bases align to TRBD2. V dropped 3 bases and J dropped 3; count of bases not matched to a gene: 3. The CDR3 contains 15 residues. Looked up from germline, CDR1 is LGHNA and CDR2 is YSLEER. The CDR3 protein is CASSQAGGVYNEQFF. CDR3 nucleotide sequence: TGCGCCAGCAGCCAGGCGGGGGGGGTCTACAATGAGCAGTTCTTC.

This clone has just one count. The rearrangement joins TRBV19 to TRBJ1-2; D not certain. The CDR3 is 13 residues long. The germline V and J ends were trimmed by 1 base and 3 bases, with 6 bases remaining between them. The germline CDR1 and CDR2 sequences are LNHDA and SQIVND (reference sequence). Written as DNA, the CDR3 is TGTGCCAGTAGTATAGGACTGCACTATGGCTACACCTTC. Translation gives CASSIGLHYGYTF.

The rearrangement joins TRBV28 to TRBJ1-1; 11 positions agree with TRBD1. CDR1 and CDR2 (germline): MDHEN, SYDVKM. With 7 bases clipped from V and 4 bases from J, the junction kept 5 bases outside the gene matches. The CDR3 has 14 residues. CDR3 residues: CASITGQGGTEAFF. In nucleotides, the CDR3 is TGTGCCAGCATCACGGGACAGGGGGGCACTGAAGCTTTCTTT.

The chain couples TRBV5-6 to TRBJ2-1; TRBD1 matches at 7 bases. The V gene's germline CDR1 is SGHDT and CDR2 YYEEEE. There are 16 residues in the CDR3. Losses at the gene ends were 6 bases for V and 3 bases for J; bases not matched to a gene: 12. This CDR3 is CASTGRTGTVYNEQFF. CDR3 sequence (DNA): TGTGCCAGCACCGGCCGAACCGGGACAGTCTACAATGAGCAGTTCTTC.

V gene TRBV3-1 (or the pseudogene TRBV3-2) combines with J gene TRBJ1-5; D is undetermined. The V and J ends lost 4 bases and 0 bases respectively, with 7 bases between them. The CDR3 length is 14 residues. In germline, CDR1 is LGHDT, CDR2 YNNKEL (reference sequence). Here the CDR3 reads CASSPKNSNQPQHF. CDR3 coding DNA: TGTGCCAGCAGCCCCAAAAATAGCAATCAGCCCCAGCATTTT.

V is TRBV7-2 and J is TRBJ2-3, with 8 bases aligning to TRBD2. The ends lost 3 bases at V and 3 bases at J; junction bases unmatched: 5. There are 15 residues in the CDR3. Germline loops: CDR1 SGHTA, CDR2 FQGNSA. CDR3 in amino acids: CASSFGLAKTDTQYF. Written as DNA, the CDR3 is TGTGCCAGCAGCTTCGGACTAGCAAAGACAGATACGCAGTATTTT.

V is TRBV12-3 or TRBV12-4 and J is TRBJ2-1, with TRBD1 identical over 8 bases. After removal of 5 bases from V and 15 bases from J, the junction contained 12 bases not matched to a gene. The CDR3 extends over 13 amino acids. CDR3 nucleotide sequence: TGTGCCAGCAGTCCCTTGACCCAGGGGGCGCGGTTCTTC. This codes for CASSPLTQGARFF.

The chain uses TRBV30 and TRBJ2-2, with 7 nucleotides matching TRBD1. The V gene end was trimmed by 2 bases and the J gene end by 5 bases; junction bases not matched to a gene: 8. The CDR3 is made up of 15 amino acids. From germline, CDR1 is GTSNPN and CDR2 SVGIG (reference sequence). CDR3 DNA: TGTGCCTGGAGTAAGGGGGCCCGGGGAACCGGGGAGCTGTTTTTT. Its protein is CAWSKGARGTGELFF.